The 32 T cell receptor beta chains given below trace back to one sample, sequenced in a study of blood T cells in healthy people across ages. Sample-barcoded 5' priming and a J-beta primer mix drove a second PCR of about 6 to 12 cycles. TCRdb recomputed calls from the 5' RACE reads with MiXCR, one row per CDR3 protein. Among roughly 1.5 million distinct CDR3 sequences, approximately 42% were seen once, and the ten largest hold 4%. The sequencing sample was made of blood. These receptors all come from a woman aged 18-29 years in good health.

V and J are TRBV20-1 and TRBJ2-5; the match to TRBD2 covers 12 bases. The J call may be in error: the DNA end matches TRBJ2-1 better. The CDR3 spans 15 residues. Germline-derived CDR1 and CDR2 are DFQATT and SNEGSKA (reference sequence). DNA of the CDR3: TGCAGTGCAACCGCGGGGACTAGCGGGCAAGAGACCCAGTTCTTC. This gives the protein CSATAGTSGQETQFF.

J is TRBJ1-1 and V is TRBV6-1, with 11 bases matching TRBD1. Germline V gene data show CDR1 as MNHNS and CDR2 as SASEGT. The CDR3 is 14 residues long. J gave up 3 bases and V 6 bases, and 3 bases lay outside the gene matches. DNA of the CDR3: TGTGCCAGCAGACGGACAGGGGGCGACACTGAAGCTTTCTTT. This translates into CASRRTGGDTEAFF.

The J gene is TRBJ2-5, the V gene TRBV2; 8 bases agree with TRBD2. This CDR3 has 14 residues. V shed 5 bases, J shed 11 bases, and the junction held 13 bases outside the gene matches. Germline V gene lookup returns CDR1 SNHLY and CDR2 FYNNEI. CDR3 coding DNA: TGTGCCAGCAGTCCCGGGACTAGGTTCAATGAGCAGTACTTC. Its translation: CASSPGTRFNEQYF.

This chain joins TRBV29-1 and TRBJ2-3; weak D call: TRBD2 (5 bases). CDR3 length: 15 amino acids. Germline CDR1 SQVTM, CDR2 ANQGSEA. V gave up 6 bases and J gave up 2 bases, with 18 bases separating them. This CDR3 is CSVAGITASTDTQYF. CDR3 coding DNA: TGCAGCGTGGCCGGGATCACGGCATCCACAGATACGCAGTATTTT.

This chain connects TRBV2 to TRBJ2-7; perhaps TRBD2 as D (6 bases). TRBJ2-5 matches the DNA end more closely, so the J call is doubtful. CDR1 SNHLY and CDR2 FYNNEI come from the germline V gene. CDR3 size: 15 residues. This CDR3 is CASSGLAGPGETQYF. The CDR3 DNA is TGTGCCAGCAGTGGGCTCGCGGGACCGGGGGAGACCCAGTACTTC.

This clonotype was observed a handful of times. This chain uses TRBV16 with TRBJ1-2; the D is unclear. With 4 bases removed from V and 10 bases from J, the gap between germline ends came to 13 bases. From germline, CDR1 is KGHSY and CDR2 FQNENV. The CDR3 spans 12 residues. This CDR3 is CASSRRERVYTF. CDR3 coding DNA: TGTGCCAGCAGCCGTCGGGAGAGGGTCTACACCTTC.

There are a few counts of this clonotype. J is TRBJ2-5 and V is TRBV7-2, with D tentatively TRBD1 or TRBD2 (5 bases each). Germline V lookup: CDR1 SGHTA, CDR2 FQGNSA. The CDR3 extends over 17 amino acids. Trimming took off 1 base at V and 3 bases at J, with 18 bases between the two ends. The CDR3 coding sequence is TGTGCCAGCAGCTTAGTGGTATCTGGGGGTCTGGAAGAGACCCAGTACTTC. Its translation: CASSLVVSGGLEETQYF.

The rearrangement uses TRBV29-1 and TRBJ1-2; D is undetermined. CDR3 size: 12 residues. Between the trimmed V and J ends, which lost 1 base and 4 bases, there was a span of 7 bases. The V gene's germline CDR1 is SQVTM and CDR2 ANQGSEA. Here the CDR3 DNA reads TGCAGCGTTGAAGGCAACGGCTATGGCTACACCTTC. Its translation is CSVEGNGYGYTF. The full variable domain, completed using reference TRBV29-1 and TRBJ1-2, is SAVISQKPSRDICQRGTSLTIQCQVDSQVTMMFWYRQQPGQSLTLIATANQGSEATYESGFVIDKFPISRPNLTFSTLTVSNMSPEDSSIYLCSVEGNGYGYTFGSGTRLTVV.

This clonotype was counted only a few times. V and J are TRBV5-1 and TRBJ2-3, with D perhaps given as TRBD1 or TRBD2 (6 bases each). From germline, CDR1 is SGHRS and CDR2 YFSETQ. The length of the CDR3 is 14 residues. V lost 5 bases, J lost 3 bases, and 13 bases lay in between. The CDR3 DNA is TGCGCCAGCAGGGAGGGACATCTTACAGATACGCAGTATTTT. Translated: CASREGHLTDTQYF.

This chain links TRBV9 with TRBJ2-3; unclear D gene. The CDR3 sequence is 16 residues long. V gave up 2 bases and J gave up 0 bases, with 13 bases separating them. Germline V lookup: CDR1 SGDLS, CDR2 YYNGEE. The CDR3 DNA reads TGTGCCAGCAGCGTCCTGGCGGACGCTAGCACAGATACGCAGTATTTT. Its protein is CASSVLADASTDTQYF.

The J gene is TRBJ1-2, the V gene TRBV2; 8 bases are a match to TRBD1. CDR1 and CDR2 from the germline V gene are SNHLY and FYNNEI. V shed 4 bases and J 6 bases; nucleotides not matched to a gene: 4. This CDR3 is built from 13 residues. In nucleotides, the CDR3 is TGTGCCAGCAGTGGATCGACAGGGGATGGCTACACCTTC. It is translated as CASSGSTGDGYTF.

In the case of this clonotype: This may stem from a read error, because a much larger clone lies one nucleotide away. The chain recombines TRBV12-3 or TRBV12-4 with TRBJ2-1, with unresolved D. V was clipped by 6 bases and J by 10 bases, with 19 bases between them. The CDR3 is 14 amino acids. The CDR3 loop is CASSTAPQTKEQFF. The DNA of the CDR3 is TGTGCCAGCAGCACAGCGCCTCAAACTAAGGAGCAGTTCTTC.

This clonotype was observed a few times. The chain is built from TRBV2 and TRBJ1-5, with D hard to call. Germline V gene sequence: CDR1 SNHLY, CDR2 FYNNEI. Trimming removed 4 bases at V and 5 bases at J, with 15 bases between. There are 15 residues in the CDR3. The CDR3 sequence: CASSGLGGWDQPQHF. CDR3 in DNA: TGTGCCAGCAGTGGTCTTGGAGGATGGGATCAGCCCCAGCATTTT.

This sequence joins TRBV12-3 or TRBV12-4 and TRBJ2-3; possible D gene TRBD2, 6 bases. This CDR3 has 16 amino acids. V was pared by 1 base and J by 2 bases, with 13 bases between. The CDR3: CASSLGRGAYTDTQYF. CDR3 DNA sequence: TGTGCCAGCAGTTTAGGACGCGGGGCCTACACAGATACGCAGTATTTT.

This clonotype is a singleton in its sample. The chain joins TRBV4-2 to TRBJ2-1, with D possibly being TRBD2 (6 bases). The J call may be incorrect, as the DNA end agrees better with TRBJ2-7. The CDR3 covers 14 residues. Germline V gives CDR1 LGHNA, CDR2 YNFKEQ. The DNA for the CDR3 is TGTGCCAGCAGCCGCGGGGATATCGGCAATGAGCAGTACTTC. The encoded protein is CASSRGDIGNEQYF.

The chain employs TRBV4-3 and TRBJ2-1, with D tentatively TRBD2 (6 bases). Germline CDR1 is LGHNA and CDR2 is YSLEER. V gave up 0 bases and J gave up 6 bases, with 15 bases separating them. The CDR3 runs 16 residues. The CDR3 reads CASSQDWDAGSNEQFF. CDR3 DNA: TGCGCCAGCAGCCAAGACTGGGACGCCGGGAGCAATGAGCAGTTCTTC.

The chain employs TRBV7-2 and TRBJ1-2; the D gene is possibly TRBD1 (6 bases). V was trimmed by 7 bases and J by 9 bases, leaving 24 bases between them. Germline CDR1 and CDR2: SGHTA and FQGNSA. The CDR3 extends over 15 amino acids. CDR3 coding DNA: TGTGCCAGCATCTCGGGGGGCACAGTAGGGCTAAGCTACACCTTC. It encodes CASISGGTVGLSYTF. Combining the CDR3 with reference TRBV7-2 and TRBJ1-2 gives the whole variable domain GAGVSQSPSNKVTEKGKDVELRCDPISGHTALYWYRQSLGQGLEFLIYFQGNSAPDKSGLPSDRFSAERTGGSVSTLTIQRTQQEDSAVYLCASISGGTVGLSYTFGSGTRLTVV.

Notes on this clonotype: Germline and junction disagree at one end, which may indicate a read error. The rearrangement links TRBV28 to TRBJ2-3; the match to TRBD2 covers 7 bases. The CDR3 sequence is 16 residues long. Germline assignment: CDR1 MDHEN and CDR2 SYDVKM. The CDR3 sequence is CASPSDTERGTDTLYF. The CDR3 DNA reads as TGTGCCAGCCCTTCCGATACGGAGCGGGGCACAGATACGCTGTATTTT. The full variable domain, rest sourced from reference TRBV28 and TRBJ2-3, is DVKVTQSSRYLVKRTGEKVFLECVQDMDHENMFWYRQDPGLGLRLIYFSYDVKMKEKGDIPEGYSVSREKKERFSLILESASTNQTSMYLCASPSDTERGTDTLYFGPGTRLTVL.

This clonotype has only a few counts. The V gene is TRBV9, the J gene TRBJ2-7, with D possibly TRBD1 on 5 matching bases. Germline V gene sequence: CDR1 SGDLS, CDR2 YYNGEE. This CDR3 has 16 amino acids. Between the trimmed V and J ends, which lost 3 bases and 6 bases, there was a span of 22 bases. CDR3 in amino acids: CASSATPALLQAEQYF. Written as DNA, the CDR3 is TGTGCCAGCAGCGCCACCCCGGCCCTACTACAGGCCGAGCAGTACTTC. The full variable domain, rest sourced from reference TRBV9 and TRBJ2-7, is DSGVTQTPKHLITATGQRVTLRCSPRSGDLSVYWYQQSLDQGLQFLIQYYNGEERAKGNILERFSAQQFPDLHSELNLSSLELGDSALYFCASSATPALLQAEQYFGPGTRLTVT.

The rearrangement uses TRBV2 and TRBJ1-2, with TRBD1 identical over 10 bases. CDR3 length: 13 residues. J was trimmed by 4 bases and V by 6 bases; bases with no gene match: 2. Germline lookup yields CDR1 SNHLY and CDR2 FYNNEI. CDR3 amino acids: CASRTGGIYGYTF. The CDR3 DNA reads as TGTGCCAGCAGGACAGGGGGCATCTATGGCTACACCTTC.

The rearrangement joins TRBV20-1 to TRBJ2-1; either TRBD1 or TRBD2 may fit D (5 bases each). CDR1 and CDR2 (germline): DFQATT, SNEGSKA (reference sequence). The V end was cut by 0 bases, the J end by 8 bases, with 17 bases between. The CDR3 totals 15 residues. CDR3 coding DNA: TGCAGTGCTAGAGATCTTGGGGGAACTGTGGATGAGCAGTTCTTC. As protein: CSARDLGGTVDEQFF.

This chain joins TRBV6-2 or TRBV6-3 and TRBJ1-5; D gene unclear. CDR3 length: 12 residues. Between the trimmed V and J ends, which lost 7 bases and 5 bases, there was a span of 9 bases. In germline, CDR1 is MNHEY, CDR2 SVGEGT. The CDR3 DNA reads TGTGCCAGCACCTCCTCCCATCAGCCCCAGCATTTT. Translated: CASTSSHQPQHF.

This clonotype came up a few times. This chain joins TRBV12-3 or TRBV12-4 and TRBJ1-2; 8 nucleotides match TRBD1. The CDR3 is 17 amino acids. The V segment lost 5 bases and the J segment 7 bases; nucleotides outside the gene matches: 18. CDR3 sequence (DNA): TGTGCCAGCAGTAGAAGGGGCCAGGGGGCCAGCGTGAGTGGCTACACCTTC. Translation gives CASSRRGQGASVSGYTF.

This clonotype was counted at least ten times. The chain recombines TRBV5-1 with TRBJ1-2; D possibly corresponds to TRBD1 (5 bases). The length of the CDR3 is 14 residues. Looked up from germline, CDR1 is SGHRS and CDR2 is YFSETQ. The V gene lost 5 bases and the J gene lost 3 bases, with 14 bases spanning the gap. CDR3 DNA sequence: TGCGCCAGCAGACGCGACAGCCTCTACTATGGCTACACCTTC. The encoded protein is CASRRDSLYYGYTF.

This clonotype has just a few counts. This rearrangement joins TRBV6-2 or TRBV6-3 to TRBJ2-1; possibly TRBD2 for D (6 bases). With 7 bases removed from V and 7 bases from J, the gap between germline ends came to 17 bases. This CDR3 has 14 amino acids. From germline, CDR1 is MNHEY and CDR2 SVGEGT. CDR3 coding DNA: TGTGCCAGCACAATCGGGGAGGAGACAAATGAGCAGTTCTTC. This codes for CASTIGEETNEQFF.

The DNA for the CDR3 is TGTGCCAGCAAAGAGGCCCCGGGCTACAATGAGCAGTTCTTC. Its protein product is CASKEAPGYNEQFF. This chain links TRBV28 with TRBJ2-1; D unclear. This CDR3 spans 14 amino acids. The germline V gene has CDR1 MDHEN and CDR2 SYDVKM. Trimming left V 7 bases short and J 3 bases short, with 13 bases between.

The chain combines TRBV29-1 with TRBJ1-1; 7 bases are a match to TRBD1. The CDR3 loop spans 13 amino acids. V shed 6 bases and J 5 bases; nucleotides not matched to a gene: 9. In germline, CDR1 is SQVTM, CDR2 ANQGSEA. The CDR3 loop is CSVERQGRTEAFF. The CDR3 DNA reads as TGCAGCGTGGAAAGACAGGGAAGGACTGAAGCTTTCTTT.

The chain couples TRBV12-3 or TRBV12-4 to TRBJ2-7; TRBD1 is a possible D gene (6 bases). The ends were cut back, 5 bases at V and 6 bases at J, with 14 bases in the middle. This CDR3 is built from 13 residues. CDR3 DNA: TGTGCCAGCAGTCCAATACAGGGCTCCGAGCAGTACTTC. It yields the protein CASSPIQGSEQYF.

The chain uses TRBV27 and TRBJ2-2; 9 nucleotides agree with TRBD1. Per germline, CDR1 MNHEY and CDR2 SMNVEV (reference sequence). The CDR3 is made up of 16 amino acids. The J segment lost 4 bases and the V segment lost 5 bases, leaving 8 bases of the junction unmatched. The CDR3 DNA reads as TGTGCCAGCAGTGTGACAGGGGGAAGAAGCACCGGGGAGCTGTTTTTT. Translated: CASSVTGGRSTGELFF.

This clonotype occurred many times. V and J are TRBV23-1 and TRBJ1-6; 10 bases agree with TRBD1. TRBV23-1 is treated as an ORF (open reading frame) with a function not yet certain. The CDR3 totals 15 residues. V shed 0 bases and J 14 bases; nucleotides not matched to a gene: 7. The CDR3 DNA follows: TGCGCCAGCAGTCAATCCCCGGGACAGGGGACGGCCCTCCACTTT. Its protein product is CASSQSPGQGTALHF.

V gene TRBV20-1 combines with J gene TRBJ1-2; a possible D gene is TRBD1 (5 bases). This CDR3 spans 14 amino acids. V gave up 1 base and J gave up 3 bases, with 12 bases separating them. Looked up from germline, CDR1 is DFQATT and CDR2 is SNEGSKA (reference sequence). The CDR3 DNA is TGCAGTGCTAGAGTGGCAGGGACCCACTATGGCTACACCTTC. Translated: CSARVAGTHYGYTF.

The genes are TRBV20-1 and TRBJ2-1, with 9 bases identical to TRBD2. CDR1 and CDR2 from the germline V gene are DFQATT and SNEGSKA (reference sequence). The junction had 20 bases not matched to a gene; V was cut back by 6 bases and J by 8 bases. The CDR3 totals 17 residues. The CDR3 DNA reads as TGCAGTGCGCCTAGCCCCGTGGTAGCGGGAGTGGGCTATGAGCAGTTCTTC. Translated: CSAPSPVVAGVGYEQFF.